Presented here are 29 T cell receptor beta chains from one specimen sequenced in a study of T-cell memory formation after mild COVID-19. TCRdb recomputed calls from the 5' RACE reads with MiXCR, one row per CDR3 protein. This table has a few hundred thousand distinct CDR3 sequences, roughly 22% appearing once. Sequencing used PBMCs or a T cell subset sorted from them (not recorded which). Source of these receptors: an adult woman who had mild COVID-19 (a few samples of this study predate the infection). Cell type and time point are not known.

The chain links TRBV7-2 to TRBJ2-7; D uncertain. The CDR3 spans 15 residues. Deletions cut 2 bases from V and 0 bases from J, with 11 bases between. Germline assignment: CDR1 SGHTA and CDR2 FQGNSA. The CDR3 nucleotides are TGTGCCAGCAGCTTAAGTCACTCCGTCTCCTACGAGCAGTACTTC. This gives the protein CASSLSHSVSYEQYF.

The gene calls are TRBV5-1 and TRBJ2-7; the D gene could be TRBD1 or TRBD2 (5 bases each). This CDR3 is 16 amino acids long. V was pared by 0 bases and J by 3 bases, with 16 bases between. Germline loops: CDR1 SGHRS, CDR2 YFSETQ. The CDR3: CASSLGGPAKGYEQYF. CDR3 coding DNA: TGCGCCAGCAGCTTGGGGGGACCGGCGAAGGGCTACGAGCAGTACTTC. The whole variable domain, filled in from reference TRBV5-1 and TRBJ2-7, reads KAGVTQTPRYLIKTRGQQVTLSCSPISGHRSVSWYQQTPGQGLQFLFEYFSETQRNKGNFPGRFSGRQFSNSRSEMNVSTLELGDSALYLCASSLGGPAKGYEQYFGPGTRLTVT.

The V gene is TRBV9, the J gene TRBJ1-1; D not certain. There are 14 residues in the CDR3. The V end was cut by 0 bases, the J end by 4 bases, with 10 bases between. Germline values: CDR1 SGDLS, CDR2 YYNGEE. CDR3 sequence (DNA): TGTGCCAGCAGCGTAGGTAACAGCGGCACTGAAGCTTTCTTT. Residues: CASSVGNSGTEAFF.

This clonotype appeared a few times. The V and J genes are TRBV5-1 and TRBJ1-1, with TRBD1 matching over 7 bases. The V and J ends lost 6 bases and 8 bases, in that order; junction bases with no gene match: 4. Germline V CDR1 and CDR2: SGHRS, YFSETQ. The CDR3 loop spans 11 amino acids. The CDR3 reads CASIGTAEAFF. For the CDR3, the DNA is TGCGCCAGCATAGGGACAGCCGAAGCTTTCTTT.

The chain carries TRBV6-6 and TRBJ1-5; no clear D gene. The V end was cut by 0 bases, the J end by 6 bases, with 9 bases between. CDR1 and CDR2 (germline): MNHNY, SVGAGI (reference sequence). The CDR3 is 14 amino acids. DNA for the CDR3: TGTGCCAGCAGTTACTCAGGACCTCTTCAGCCCCAGCATTTT. Its protein product is CASSYSGPLQPQHF.

The chain joins TRBV19 to TRBJ1-1; the D gene is possibly TRBD1 (5 bases). In germline, CDR1 is LNHDA, CDR2 SQIVND (reference sequence). This CDR3 has 12 residues. With 7 bases removed from V and 8 bases from J, the gap between germline ends came to 14 bases. In nucleotides, the CDR3 is TGTGCCAGTACGCTTGGGGGTCTCGAAGCTTTCTTT. Translation: CASTLGGLEAFF.

The gene calls are TRBV11-2 and TRBJ2-2; D might be TRBD1 or TRBD2, each matching 5 bases. The CDR3 runs to 13 residues. V lost 5 bases and J lost 11, with 15 bases in between. Germline V gives CDR1 SGHAT, CDR2 FQNNGV. CDR3 sequence reads: CASSGDHGGELFF. In DNA form, the CDR3 reads TGTGCCAGCAGCGGGGACCACGGAGGAGAGCTGTTTTTT.

This chain uses TRBV11-2 with TRBJ1-1, with D uncertain. V lost 6 bases to trimming and J lost 0 bases, with 8 bases between them. Germline values: CDR1 SGHAT, CDR2 FQNNGV. The CDR3 is made up of 13 amino acids. The chain's CDR3 is CASSPALNTEAFF. CDR3 coding DNA: TGTGCCAGCAGTCCAGCATTGAACACTGAAGCTTTCTTT.

This clonotype was recorded at least ten times. V and J are TRBV12-3 or TRBV12-4 and TRBJ1-5, with a tentative D call TRBD1 (6 bases). Trimming pared 8 bases from V and 6 bases from J, leaving 11 bases between. The CDR3 runs 12 residues. The CDR3 DNA follows: TGTGCCAGCCGTCGGACAGTTCAGCCCCAGCATTTT. It yields the protein CASRRTVQPQHF.

The sample holds a few counts of this clonotype. This chain joins TRBV3-1 and TRBJ1-4; unclear D gene. Germline V gives CDR1 LGHDT, CDR2 YNNKEL (reference sequence). The CDR3 consists of 17 residues. Deletions cut 0 bases from V and 0 bases from J, with 11 bases between. CDR3 region: CASSQERARATNEKLFF. CDR3 DNA: TGTGCCAGCAGCCAAGAAAGGGCTAGAGCAACTAATGAAAAACTGTTTTTT. Filled out from reference TRBV3-1 and TRBJ1-4, the complete variable domain reads DTAVSQTPKYLVTQMGNDKSIKCEQNLGHDTMYWYKQDSKKFLKIMFSYNNKELIINETVPNRFSPKSPDKAHLNLHINSLELGDSAVYFCASSQERARATNEKLFFGSGTQLSVL.

The chain combines TRBV9 with TRBJ2-7, with 8 bases that match TRBD1. This CDR3 is 14 amino acids long. CDR1 and CDR2 (germline): SGDLS, YYNGEE. V was pared by 3 bases and J by 4 bases, with 6 bases of the junction left unmatched. CDR3 DNA: TGTGCCAGCAGCGCTGGACAGGGTTATTACGAGCAGTACTTC. Its protein product is CASSAGQGYYEQYF.

This clonotype was counted only a few times. The chain combines TRBV3-1 with TRBJ1-3, with a tentative D call TRBD1 (5 bases). The CDR3 consists of 15 residues. Trimming removed 1 base from V and 4 bases from J, with 11 bases in between. Per germline, CDR1 LGHDT and CDR2 YNNKEL (reference sequence). The CDR3 region is CASSQGGASGNTIYF. CDR3 DNA: TGTGCCAGCAGCCAAGGAGGGGCATCCGGAAACACCATATATTTT.

A few counts support this clonotype. J is TRBJ2-1 and V is TRBV6-2 or TRBV6-3; D unresolved. The CDR3 sequence is 13 residues long. CDR1 is MNHEY and CDR2 is SVGEGT in the germline V gene. Trimming removed 0 bases at V and 4 bases at J, with 4 bases between. CDR3 nucleotide sequence: TGTGCCAGCAGTTACTCCGATTACAATGAGCAGTTCTTC. It yields the protein CASSYSDYNEQFF.

The V and J genes are TRBV7-9 and TRBJ2-3; no clear D. CDR1 SEHNR and CDR2 FQNEAQ come from the germline V gene (reference sequence). CDR3 length: 16 amino acids. The ends were cut back, 5 bases at V and 4 bases at J, with 19 bases in the middle. This chain's CDR3 is CASSPRLQIHPDTQYF. The DNA of the CDR3 is TGTGCCAGCAGCCCGCGACTCCAAATACACCCAGATACGCAGTATTTT.

In its sample, this clonotype was seen a few times. The chain carries TRBV20-1 and TRBJ2-1, with D perhaps given as TRBD1 or TRBD2 (5 bases each). Trimming left V 3 bases short and J 15 bases short, with 15 bases between. CDR1 is DFQATT, CDR2 SNEGSKA, per germline (reference sequence). CDR3 length: 11 amino acids. In DNA form, the CDR3 reads TGCAGTGCTAGTCGGGGCAGGGATGCGTTCTTC. This translates into CSASRGRDAFF.

For the CDR3, the DNA is TGTGCCAGCAGTTACCCGGAGGTTTTGGGACAGGTCTATGGCTACACCTTC. Translating it yields CASSYPEVLGQVYGYTF. The chain combines TRBV6-2 or TRBV6-3 with TRBJ1-2; 8 bases are shared with TRBD1. CDR3 length: 17 residues. Germline lookup yields CDR1 MNHEY and CDR2 SVGEGT. Losses at the gene ends were 2 bases for V and 4 bases for J; bases not matched to a gene: 12.

V usage is TRBV24-1 and J usage is TRBJ1-2; D might be TRBD1 (5 bases). Germline V gene data show CDR1 as KGHDR and CDR2 as SFDVKD. V lost 2 bases and J lost 7, with 16 bases in between. The CDR3 sequence is 15 residues long. The CDR3 DNA is TGTGCCACCAGTGATTCACAGGTTTCGAGCGGTGGCTACACCTTC. This codes for CATSDSQVSSGGYTF.

This clonotype has more than one count but fewer than ten. V usage is TRBV5-1 and J usage is TRBJ1-3; a weak D match, TRBD1 (6 bases). CDR1 and CDR2 (germline): SGHRS, YFSETQ. CDR3 size: 15 residues. V was clipped by 4 bases and J by 2 bases, with 13 bases between them. CDR3 loop: CASSLDSPPGNTIYF. As DNA, the CDR3 is TGCGCCAGCAGCCTGGACAGCCCCCCTGGAAACACCATATATTTT.

This clonotype has just a few counts. The chain joins TRBV18 to TRBJ1-2, with no clear D. Germline V gene sequence: CDR1 KGHSH, CDR2 LQKENI. The CDR3 extends over 11 amino acids. Trimming removed 3 bases at V and 7 bases at J, with 6 bases between. The CDR3 DNA is TGTGCCAGCTCACCCGTTGCTGGCTACACCTTC. Translating gives CASSPVAGYTF.

The rearrangement uses TRBV3-1 and TRBJ2-1, with 9 bases fitting TRBD1. Germline-derived CDR1 and CDR2 are LGHDT and YNNKEL (reference sequence). This CDR3 is built from 15 residues. With 8 bases clipped from V and 2 bases from J, the junction kept 7 bases outside the gene matches. CDR3 sequence reads: CASGSGTGTYNEQFF. In DNA form, the CDR3 reads TGTGCCAGCGGGTCCGGGACAGGGACCTACAATGAGCAGTTCTTC.

This rearrangement joins TRBV12-3 or TRBV12-4 to TRBJ2-3; D is tentatively TRBD1 or TRBD2 (5 bases each). V was trimmed by 5 bases and J by 5 bases, leaving 11 bases between them. CDR3 length equals 13 residues. CDR3 bases: TGTGCCAGCAGTCCGGGGACCGGAGATACGCAGTATTTT. Its protein product is CASSPGTGDTQYF.

V gene TRBV11-3 combines with J gene TRBJ2-5, with a tentative D call TRBD2 (6 bases). The V and J ends lost 5 bases and 5 bases respectively, with 18 bases between them. CDR3 length: 15 amino acids. Germline lookup yields CDR1 SGHNT and CDR2 YENEEA. The CDR3: CASSKELAVRETQYF. Here the CDR3 DNA reads TGTGCCAGCAGCAAAGAACTAGCTGTTCGTGAGACCCAGTACTTC.

This chain connects TRBV20-1 to TRBJ1-2, with TRBD1 identical over 10 bases. The CDR3 is 13 residues long. The V and J ends lost 6 bases and 4 bases, in that order; junction bases with no gene match: 5. CDR1 is DFQATT and CDR2 is SNEGSKA in the germline V gene (reference sequence). The CDR3 nucleotides are TGCAGTGCCTTGACAGGGGGCGTCTATGGCTACACCTTC. Protein: CSALTGGVYGYTF.

This clonotype was observed a few times. The chain employs TRBV5-1 and TRBJ2-1, with 8 bases matching TRBD1. V was clipped by 3 bases and J by 7 bases; unmatched bases: 9. The CDR3 is made up of 15 amino acids. Germline CDR1 SGHRS, CDR2 YFSETQ. The CDR3, as DNA: TGCGCCAGCAGCTGGGCTTCGCAGGGGGCTAATGAGCAGTTCTTC. It encodes CASSWASQGANEQFF.

In its sample, this clonotype was seen a few times. Here the CDR3 DNA reads TGTGCCAGCAGCTCCCCGCGGGGGGCCGACTACGAGCAGTACTTC. It yields the protein CASSSPRGADYEQYF. The genes are TRBV7-9 and TRBJ2-7; 8 positions agree with TRBD2. This CDR3 region has 15 residues. Trimming cost V 4 bases and J 3 bases; bases outside gene matches: 8. CDR1 is SEHNR and CDR2 is FQNEAQ in the germline V gene (reference sequence). Using reference TRBV7-9 and TRBJ2-7 for the parts outside the CDR3, the full variable domain is DTGVSQNPRHKITKRGQNVTFRCDPISEHNRLYWYRQTLGQGPEFLTYFQNEAQLEKSRLLSDRFSAERPKGSFSTLEIQRTEQGDSAMYLCASSSPRGADYEQYFGPGTRLTVT.

This clonotype was found many times. The chain employs TRBV12-3 or TRBV12-4 and TRBJ2-1; 9 positions match TRBD2. The CDR3 runs 15 residues. V lost 7 bases and J lost 7; bases outside the gene matches: 11. The CDR3 sequence is CASIVAGAVGNEQFF. Here the CDR3 DNA reads TGTGCCAGCATCGTAGCGGGGGCAGTGGGAAATGAGCAGTTCTTC.

The chain recombines TRBV5-5 with TRBJ1-5; D possibly corresponds to TRBD1 (5 bases). The CDR3 covers 14 residues. V lost 5 bases and J lost 6, with 15 bases in between. Germline CDR1 SGHKS, CDR2 YYEKEE (reference sequence). The CDR3 is CASRLDMGTQPQHF. The CDR3 nucleotides are TGTGCCAGCAGGCTGGACATGGGAACTCAGCCCCAGCATTTT.

V usage is TRBV2 and J usage is TRBJ2-5, with 7 bases lining up with TRBD2. Germline V lookup: CDR1 SNHLY, CDR2 FYNNEI. The CDR3 consists of 14 residues. J gave up 7 bases and V 4 bases, and 9 bases lay outside the gene matches. Written as DNA, the CDR3 is TGTGCCAGCAGTGGGCAGGGAGGGTCTGGGACCCAGTACTTC. Amino acid sequence: CASSGQGGSGTQYF.

The J gene is TRBJ2-1, the V gene TRBV5-1; D is perhaps TRBD1 (6 bases). The CDR3 spans 17 residues. The V end lost 1 base, the J end lost 0 bases, and 14 bases lay between the germline ends. CDR1 is SGHRS and CDR2 is YFSETQ in the germline V gene. This CDR3 reads CASSLKGVTGSYNEQFF. CDR3 in DNA: TGCGCCAGCAGCTTGAAGGGGGTTACCGGCTCCTACAATGAGCAGTTCTTC.